Only a few counts were recorded for the clone carrying this T cell receptor beta chain. Its target is unknown. The data are from a study of T-cell memory formation after mild COVID-19. Study-wide findings and caveats: Contracting clones localized mainly to CM and EM when CD4+ and mainly to EMRA when CD8+. SARS-CoV-2 specificity of second-wave clones peaking day 37 was unconfirmed. A subset of responding clones appeared in pre-infection memory, suggesting cross-reactive memory joined.

A single record per CDR3 protein comes from TCRdb applying MiXCR to the 5' RACE reads. The sample lists around 390,000 distinct CDR3 sequences, roughly 15% occurring once. Germline V gives CDR1 SGHRS, CDR2 YFSETQ. CDR3 length: 15 amino acids. V lost 0 bases, J lost 6 bases, and 14 bases lay in between. This clonotype was sampled from a man between 18 and 35 years old who had mild COVID-19 (a few samples of this study predate the infection). Cell type and time point are not known. This sequence joins TRBV5-1 and TRBJ2-3; D perhaps matches TRBD1 (5 bases). Sequencing was done on a sample of PBMCs or a T cell subset sorted from them (not recorded which). Here the CDR3 reads CASSLEGWGRDTQYF. The CDR3 DNA reads TGCGCCAGCAGCTTGGAGGGGTGGGGCCGGGATACGCAGTATTTT.